These T cell receptor beta chains were read from a single sample in a study of immune characterization of retroperitoneal liposarcoma. TCRdb reprocessed the PCR reads via MiXCR and lists one record per CDR3 protein. This table has about 10,000 distinct CDR3 sequences, 25% to 30% appearing once. Sequenced material: tumor tissue. These receptors all stem from a male donor with retroperitoneal liposarcoma. The CDR3 runs from the conserved cysteine through the conserved F or W. D genes are given only for firm matches. Part of the rows lack a size; the others show once, few, many or a class for expanded clones.

>many|TRBJ2-7|TRBV7-8|NA
CASSLTSTYEQYF
TGTGCCAGCAGCTTAACTTCTACGTACGAGCAGTACTTC
>medium-sized|TRBJ2-5|TRBV6-6|NA
CASSYSAGALQETQYF
TGTGCCAGCAGTTACTCGGCCGGGGCTCTCCAAGAGACCCAGTACTTC
>few|TRBJ2-1|TRBV11-3|TRBD2
CASSSTSGRYNEQFF
TGTGCCAGCAGTTCGACTAGCGGGCGTTACAATGAGCAGTTCTTC
>NA|TRBJ2-5|TRBV7-3|TRBD2
CASSLFSGDYNEQYF
TGTGCCAGCAGCTTATTTAGCGGGGACTACAATGAGCAGTACTTC
>NA|TRBJ1-1|TRBV10-3|NA
CAISEVDGGNTEAFF
TGTGCCATCAGTGAGGTGGATGGGGGGAACACTGAAGCTTTCTTT
>many|TRBJ2-3|TRBV6-1|TRBD1
CASRRQGWDTQYF
TGTGCCAGCAGGAGACAGGGCTGGGATACGCAGTATTTT
>many|TRBJ2-7|TRBV28|NA
CASSSRRYEQYF
TGTGCCAGCAGTTCCAGAAGATACGAGCAGTACTTC
>many|TRBJ2-2|TRBV7-6|NA
CATDPRRSDTGELFF
TGTGCCACCGACCCACGGAGATCGGACACCGGGGAGCTGTTTTTT
>medium-sized|TRBJ2-7|TRBV6-1|NA
CASRFTTGDGNEQYF
TGTGCCAGCCGATTCACTACGGGAGATGGCAATGAGCAGTACTTC
>medium-sized|TRBJ2-1|TRBV7-6|NA
CASSLEVQFAEQFF
TGTGCCAGCAGCTTAGAAGTCCAGTTCGCCGAGCAGTTCTTC
>many|TRBJ2-7|TRBV12-3/TRBV12-4|NA
CASSLPGEQYF
TGTGCCAGCAGTTTACCCGGGGAGCAGTACTTC
>NA|TRBJ1-2|TRBV7-8|NA
CASSPQGQGHRFGYTF
TGTGCCAGCAGCCCCCAAGGCCAGGGTCATAGATTTGGCTACACCTTC
>few|TRBJ1-5|TRBV12-5|NA
CASGLGGRNQPQHF
TGTGCTAGTGGTTTGGGTGGGAGGAATCAGCCCCAGCATTTT
>few|TRBJ2-3|TRBV6-1|TRBD1
CASSVDRATDTQYF
TGTGCCAGCAGTGTTGACAGGGCCACAGATACGCAGTATTTT
>NA|TRBJ2-7|TRBV27|NA
CASGLKPDPYEQYF
TGTGCCAGCGGTTTAAAACCCGATCCCTACGAGCAGTACTTC
>NA|TRBJ2-7|TRBV4-1|NA
CASSPTGPYEQYF
TGCGCCAGCAGCCCTACAGGGCCGTACGAGCAGTACTTC
>medium-sized|TRBJ2-3|TRBV6-6|TRBD2
CASSYRLAGTDTQYF
TGTGCCAGCAGTTACAGGCTAGCGGGTACAGATACGCAGTATTTT
>many|TRBJ2-1|TRBV6-1|TRBD1
CASSQNRGLVNEQFF
TGTGCCAGCAGTCAAAACAGGGGGCTAGTCAATGAGCAGTTCTTC
>many|TRBJ2-1|TRBV6-2/TRBV6-3|NA
CASSYGPLRFF
TGTGCCAGCAGTTACGGGCCACTGAGGTTCTTC
>NA|TRBJ2-1|TRBV7-6|TRBD2
CASSGGTSSYNEQFF
TGTGCCAGCAGCGGGGGGACTAGCTCCTACAATGAGCAGTTCTTC
>NA|TRBJ2-4|TRBV11-2|NA
CASSFFPNIQYF
TGTGCCAGCAGCTTTTTTCCGAACATTCAGTACTTC
>many|TRBJ1-6|TRBV7-2|TRBD1
CASRGGTGGSPLHF
TGTGCCAGCAGGGGGGGGACAGGGGGATCACCCCTCCACTTT
>few|TRBJ2-1|TRBV11-1|TRBD2
CASSLSGLAEYNEQFF
TGTGCCAGCAGCCTATCGGGACTAGCGGAGTACAATGAGCAGTTCTTC
>NA|TRBJ2-3|TRBV6-1|NA
CASTQTGFSTDTQYF
TGTGCCAGCACCCAGACAGGCTTTAGCACAGATACGCAGTATTTT
>once|TRBJ2-1|TRBV6-1|TRBD1
CATSRTGGTYEQFF
TGTGCCACATCTCGGACAGGGGGGACCTACGAGCAGTTCTTC
>many|TRBJ2-1|TRBV7-2|NA
CASSPWTISYEQFF
TGTGCCAGCAGCCCCTGGACCATTTCCTACGAGCAGTTCTTC
>medium-sized|TRBJ2-1|TRBV7-2|TRBD2
CASSPTSGRGNEQFF
TGTGCCAGCAGCCCGACTAGCGGGAGAGGGAACGAGCAGTTCTTC
>few|TRBJ1-1|TRBV6-1|NA
CASSKAVATEAFF
TGTGCCAGCAGTAAAGCGGTGGCCACTGAAGCTTTCTTT
>NA|TRBJ1-3|TRBV12-3/TRBV12-4|NA
CASSVADTIYF
TGTGCCAGCAGCGTAGCGGACACCATATATTTT
>few|TRBJ1-4|TRBV6-1|NA
CASSPGWSNEKLFF
TGTGCCAGCAGCCCCGGATGGAGTAATGAAAAACTGTTTTTT
>NA|TRBJ2-1|TRBV7-6|NA
CASSTPARLEQFF
TGTGCCAGCAGCACCCCGGCCCGCCTCGAGCAGTTCTTC
>few|TRBJ2-3|TRBV6-1|TRBD2
CASSPGLAGAQYF
TGTGCCAGCAGCCCGGGACTAGCGGGTGCGCAGTATTTT
>NA|TRBJ2-1|TRBV6-1|NA
CASAISEPYEQFF
TGTGCCAGCGCTATCAGCGAACCCTACGAGCAGTTCTTC
>NA|TRBJ2-7|TRBV6-1|TRBD1
CASRGTGGAPMTYEQYF
TGTGCCAGCAGAGGGACAGGGGGAGCTCCGATGACCTACGAGCAGTACTTC
>medium-sized|TRBJ2-5|TRBV12-5|NA
CASGSNVSLTETQYF
TGTGCTAGTGGTTCCAACGTGAGCTTGACGGAGACCCAGTACTTC
>NA|TRBJ2-5|TRBV6-1|NA
CASSRDGPETQYF
TGTGCCAGCAGTAGGGACGGGCCAGAGACCCAGTACTTC
>NA|TRBJ2-7|TRBV6-1|TRBD1
CASSSPQGSGTGKGEQYF
TGTGCCAGCAGTTCGCCCCAAGGTTCAGGGACAGGGAAAGGTGAGCAGTACTTC
>medium-sized|TRBJ2-1|TRBV7-2|NA
CASSPRQANEQFF
TGTGCCAGCAGCCCGCGACAGGCTAATGAGCAGTTCTTC
>NA|TRBJ2-1|TRBV11-3|NA
CASSLGGTEQFF
TGTGCCAGCAGCTTAGGGGGCACTGAGCAGTTCTTC
>NA|TRBJ2-3|TRBV6-6|TRBD1
CASSARTGLSTDTQYF
TGTGCCAGCAGTGCTCGGACAGGGTTAAGCACAGATACGCAGTATTTT
>few|TRBJ2-7|TRBV11-2|TRBD2
CASSLEGSSGIEQYF
TGTGCCAGCAGCTTAGAGGGGAGTAGCGGGATCGAGCAGTACTTC
>NA|TRBJ1-1|TRBV12-3/TRBV12-4|TRBD1
CASSFGQGATEAFF
TGTGCCAGCAGTTTCGGACAGGGGGCCACTGAAGCTTTCTTT
>many|TRBJ1-4|TRBV7-8|NA
CASSFKQGIGNEKLFF
TGTGCCAGCAGCTTTAAACAGGGCATTGGTAATGAAAAACTGTTTTTT
>few|TRBJ2-7|TRBV6-1|NA
CASSLKGGDEQYF
TGTGCCAGCAGTCTCAAGGGGGGAGACGAGCAGTACTTC
>few|TRBJ2-5|TRBV6-1|NA
CASSEVAGAQETQYF
TGTGCCAGCAGTGAAGTGGCAGGAGCACAAGAGACCCAGTACTTC
>few|TRBJ2-7|TRBV6-1|TRBD2
CASSPGNTGTIRGRGLYNEQYF
TGTGCCAGCAGCCCAGGCAATACTGGGACTATTAGGGGAAGGGGTCTCTACAATGAGCAGTACTTC
>few|TRBJ2-7|TRBV11-2|NA
CASSRPVGDYEQYF
TGTGCCAGCAGCCGTCCGGTGGGAGACTACGAGCAGTACTTC
>few|TRBJ2-6|TRBV6-1|NA
CASSDGGISGANVLTF
TGTGCCAGCAGTGATGGGGGGATAAGCGGGGCCAACGTCCTGACTTTC
>NA|TRBJ2-1|TRBV7-6|NA
CASSWRYNEQFF
TGTGCCAGCAGCTGGAGGTACAATGAGCAGTTCTTC
>few|TRBJ2-5|TRBV6-1|TRBD2
CASRRLAGVRETQYF
TGTGCCAGCAGGCGCTTAGCGGGGGTTCGGGAGACCCAGTACTTC
>few|TRBJ2-5|TRBV27|NA
CASRPDSYNEQYF
TGTGCCAGCAGACCTGACAGTTACAATGAGCAGTACTTC
>many|TRBJ2-3|TRBV7-8|TRBD2
CASSRLAFQDTQYF
TGTGCCAGCAGCCGACTAGCTTTCCAAGATACGCAGTATTTT
>NA|TRBJ2-1|TRBV6-2/TRBV6-3|NA
CASSLGNGETQFF
TGTGCCAGCAGTTTAGGGAACGGCGAGACCCAGTTCTTC
>NA|TRBJ2-5|TRBV6-1|TRBD2
CASSVEAGGPETQYF
TGTGCCAGCAGTGTAGAAGCGGGGGGGCCCGAGACCCAGTACTTC
>few|TRBJ1-6|TRBV6-1|TRBD1
CASSQRGGTLHF
TGTGCCAGCAGCCAACGAGGGGGCACCCTCCACTTT
>NA|TRBJ2-1|TRBV25-1|NA
CASSDPRVQETQFF
TGTGCCAGCAGTGATCCCAGGGTGCAAGAGACCCAGTTCTTC
>few|TRBJ2-1|TRBV6-1|NA
CASSDVQEVEVNNEQFF
TGTGCCAGCAGCGACGTTCAGGAGGTGGAGGTTAACAATGAGCAGTTCTTC
>medium-sized|TRBJ2-5|TRBV7-2|TRBD1
CASSRTGVPQQETQYF
TGTGCCAGCAGCCGGACAGGGGTCCCCCAACAAGAGACCCAGTACTTC
>many|TRBJ1-1|TRBV6-1|TRBD1
CASSNRGSANTEAFF
TGTGCCAGCAGCAACAGGGGTTCGGCGAACACTGAAGCTTTCTTT
>NA|TRBJ1-1|TRBV7-6|TRBD1
CASSLDRGRHTEAFF
TGTGCCAGCAGCTTGGACAGGGGGAGGCACACTGAAGCTTTCTTT